The 13 T cell receptor beta chains in this list originate from one sample, sequenced in a study of blood T cell repertoires in COVID-19. Clones were sequenced by immunoSEQ multiplex PCR, and TCRdb holds only the in-frame ones, with some missing. The sample lists around 240,000 clones, 80% to 90% occurring once. Sample: PBMCs or T cells enriched from blood (not recorded which). These receptors were collected from a woman in her fifties or sixties who had recovered from COVID-19.

The chain recombines TRBV5-1 with TRBJ1-2; a weak D match, TRBD1 (6 bases). V gave up 0 bases and J gave up 6 bases, with 12 bases separating them. The germline CDR1 and CDR2 sequences are SGHRS and YFSETQ. The CDR3 has 14 amino acids. The CDR3 sequence is CASSLAGTSDGYTF. The DNA of the CDR3 is TGCGCCAGCAGCTTGGCCGGGACATCGGATGGCTACACCTTC.

This chain connects TRBV4-1 to TRBJ2-3; 15 bases are shared with TRBD2. The CDR3 covers 18 residues. CDR1 MGHRA and CDR2 YSYEKL come from the germline V gene. V lost 4 bases and J lost 4; bases outside the gene matches: 9. The CDR3, as DNA: TGCGCCAGCAGCCGCCAGCCGGGACTAGCGGGAGGTGCAGATACGCAGTATTTT. Its protein is CASSRQPGLAGGADTQYF.

The chain employs TRBV10-3 and TRBJ2-1; D uncertain. This CDR3 is 14 amino acids long. Germline V gives CDR1 ENHRY, CDR2 SYGVKD. Deletions cut 2 bases from V and 9 bases from J, with 14 bases between. The CDR3 DNA is TGTGCCATCAGTGAGACAGTGGATGTTGGTGAGCAGTTCTTC. It codes for CAISETVDVGEQFF.

The chain employs TRBV14 and TRBJ1-1; D gene uncertain. This CDR3 contains 12 residues. The V gene's germline CDR1 is SGHDN and CDR2 FVKESK. V lost 8 bases, J lost 2 bases, and 9 bases lay in between. CDR3 DNA sequence: TGTGCCAGCCGACATTACAACACTGAAGCTTTCTTT. As protein: CASRHYNTEAFF.

The chain links TRBV27 to TRBJ1-2; tentative D call: TRBD1 (5 bases). V dropped 8 bases and J dropped 8 bases, with 15 bases sitting between them. CDR1 MNHEY and CDR2 SMNVEV come from the germline V gene (reference sequence). There are 12 residues in the CDR3. In DNA, the CDR3 is TGTGCCAGCGGGCCTGGCAGGGAAGGCTACACCTTC. Translating it yields CASGPGREGYTF.

This clone appeared a single time. The J gene is TRBJ2-7, the V gene TRBV5-4; tentatively, D is TRBD2 (6 bases). The CDR3 loop spans 13 amino acids. The germline V gene encodes CDR1 SGHNT and CDR2 YYREEE (reference sequence). Trimming pared 2 bases from V and 2 bases from J, leaving 8 bases between. The CDR3 reads CASSFTGAYEQYF. The CDR3, as DNA: TGTGCCAGCAGCTTCACGGGGGCCTACGAGCAGTACTTC.

CDR3 amino acids: CASEQGRHNSPLHF. CDR3 nucleotide sequence: TGTGCCAGTGAACAGGGAAGGCATAATTCACCCCTCCACTTT. The V gene is TRBV19, the J gene TRBJ1-6; D may be TRBD1 (6 bases). This CDR3 contains 14 residues. Germline values: CDR1 LNHDA, CDR2 SQIVND (reference sequence). Trimming stripped 8 bases from V and 5 bases from J, with 13 bases between.

The chain carries TRBV2 and TRBJ1-3, with 9 positions matching TRBD1. The CDR3 loop spans 17 amino acids. V lost 4 bases and J lost 4; bases outside the gene matches: 11. CDR1 is SNHLY and CDR2 is FYNNEI in the germline V gene. In DNA, the CDR3 is TGTGCCAGCAGTGGCCAAAATCCTGGGACAGGGGGAAACACCATATATTTT. This sequence encodes CASSGQNPGTGGNTIYF.

V usage is TRBV28 and J usage is TRBJ1-3, with 9 bases lining up with TRBD1. The germline CDR1 and CDR2 sequences are MDHEN and SYDVKM. This CDR3 spans 18 amino acids. V shed 0 bases, J shed 4 bases, and the junction held 10 bases outside the gene matches. The CDR3 region is CASSLWSPGQGIGNTIYF. Here the CDR3 DNA reads TGTGCCAGCAGTTTATGGTCCCCGGGACAGGGAATAGGAAACACCATATATTTT. Looking up the rest from reference TRBV28 and TRBJ1-3 gives the full variable domain: DVKVTQSSRYLVKRTGEKVFLECVQDMDHENMFWYRQDPGLGLRLIYFSYDVKMKEKGDIPEGYSVSREKKERFSLILESASTNQTSMYLCASSLWSPGQGIGNTIYFGEGSWLTVV.

This clone occurred many times. V and J are TRBV7-9 and TRBJ1-1, with D maybe TRBD1 (6 bases). V lost 7 bases, J lost 1 base, and 10 bases lay in between. Per germline, CDR1 SEHNR and CDR2 FQNEAQ (reference sequence). The CDR3 contains 13 residues. The CDR3 nucleotides are TGTGCCAGCACCCCGACAGGGAACACTGAAGCTTTCTTT. Its translation: CASTPTGNTEAFF.

This sequence joins TRBV14 and TRBJ2-7, with 12 bases lining up with TRBD2. The CDR3 sequence is 15 residues long. V lost 5 bases and J lost 4; bases outside the gene matches: 6. From germline, CDR1 is SGHDN and CDR2 FVKESK. In DNA, the CDR3 is TGTGCCAGCAGCTATACTAGCGGGAGGACTTACGAGCAGTACTTC. This translates into CASSYTSGRTYEQYF.

The chain carries TRBV3-1 (or the pseudogene TRBV3-2) and TRBJ1-1; possibly TRBD1 for D (5 bases). Germline V CDR1 and CDR2: LGHDT, YNNKEL (reference sequence). The V end was cut by 2 bases, the J end by 1 base, with 14 bases between. The CDR3 spans 16 residues. The CDR3 is CASSQLSYTGNTEAFF. The CDR3 bases are TGTGCCAGCAGCCAACTCTCCTATACAGGGAACACTGAAGCTTTCTTT.

The chain is built from TRBV2 and TRBJ1-6, with D possibly TRBD1 on 5 matching bases. V lost 9 bases and J lost 8, with 14 bases in between. The V gene's germline CDR1 is SNHLY and CDR2 FYNNEI. The CDR3 is made up of 13 amino acids. CDR3 sequence: CASTGGPDSPLHF. The CDR3, as DNA: TGTGCCAGTACCGGGGGTCCTGATTCACCCCTCCACTTT.